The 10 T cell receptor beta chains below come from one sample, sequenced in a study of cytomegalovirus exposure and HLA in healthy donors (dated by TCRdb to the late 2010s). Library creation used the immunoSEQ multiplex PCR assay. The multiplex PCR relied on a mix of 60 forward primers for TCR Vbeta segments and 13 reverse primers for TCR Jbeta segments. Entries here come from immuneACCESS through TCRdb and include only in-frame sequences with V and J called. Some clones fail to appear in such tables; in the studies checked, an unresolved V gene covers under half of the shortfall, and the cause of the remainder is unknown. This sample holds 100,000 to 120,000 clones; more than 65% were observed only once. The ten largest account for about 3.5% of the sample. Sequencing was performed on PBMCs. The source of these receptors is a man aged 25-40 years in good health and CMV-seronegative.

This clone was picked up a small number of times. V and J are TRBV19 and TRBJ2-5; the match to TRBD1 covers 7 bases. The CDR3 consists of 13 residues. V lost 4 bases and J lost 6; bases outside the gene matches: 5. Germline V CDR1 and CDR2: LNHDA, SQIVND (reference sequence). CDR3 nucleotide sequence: TGTGCCAGTAGTAGGGACAGAATGAAGACCCAGTACTTC. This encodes CASSRDRMKTQYF.

CDR3 sequence (DNA): TGTGCCAGCAGGAAGGCTAGCGGGAATTACGGTGAGCAGTTCTTC. This gives the protein CASRKASGNYGEQFF. The rearrangement uses TRBV11-2 and TRBJ2-1; 9 positions agree with TRBD2. The CDR3 covers 15 residues. Unmatched junction bases numbered 12, after V lost 6 bases and J lost 9 bases. Germline lookup yields CDR1 SGHAT and CDR2 FQNNGV.

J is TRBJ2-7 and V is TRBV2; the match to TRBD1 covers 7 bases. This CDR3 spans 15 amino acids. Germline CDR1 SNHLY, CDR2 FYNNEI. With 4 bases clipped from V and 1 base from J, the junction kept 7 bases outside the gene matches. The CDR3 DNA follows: TGTGCCAGCAGTGTAGACAGGGTATTTTCCTACGAGCAGTACTTC. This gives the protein CASSVDRVFSYEQYF.

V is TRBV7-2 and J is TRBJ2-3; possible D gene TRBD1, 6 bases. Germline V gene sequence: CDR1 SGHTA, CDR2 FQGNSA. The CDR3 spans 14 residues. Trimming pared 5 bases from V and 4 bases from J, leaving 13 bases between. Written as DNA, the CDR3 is TGTGCCAGCAGCGGACAGTTGGCGGCAGATACGCAGTATTTT. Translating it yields CASSGQLAADTQYF.

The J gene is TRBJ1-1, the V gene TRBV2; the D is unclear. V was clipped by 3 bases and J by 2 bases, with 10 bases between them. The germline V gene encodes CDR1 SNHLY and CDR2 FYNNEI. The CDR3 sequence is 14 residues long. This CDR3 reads CASSDRTSNTEAFF. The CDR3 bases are TGTGCCAGCAGTGACAGGACTTCCAACACTGAAGCTTTCTTT.

The CDR3 here is CASSGLAGEGEQYF. CDR3 bases: TGTGCCAGCAGCGGACTAGCGGGAGAAGGTGAGCAGTACTTC. V and J are TRBV9 and TRBJ2-7; 12 nucleotides agree with TRBD2. This CDR3 has 14 residues. Germline assignment: CDR1 SGDLS and CDR2 YYNGEE. V trimming: 3 bases; J trimming: 7 bases; junction bases outside the gene matches: 5.

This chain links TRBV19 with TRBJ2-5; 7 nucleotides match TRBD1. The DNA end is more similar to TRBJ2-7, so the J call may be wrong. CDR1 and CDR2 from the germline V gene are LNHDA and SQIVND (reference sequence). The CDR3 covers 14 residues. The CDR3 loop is CASTPAGGTYEQYF. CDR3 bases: TGTGCCAGTACTCCGGCAGGGGGTACCTACGAGCAGTACTTC.

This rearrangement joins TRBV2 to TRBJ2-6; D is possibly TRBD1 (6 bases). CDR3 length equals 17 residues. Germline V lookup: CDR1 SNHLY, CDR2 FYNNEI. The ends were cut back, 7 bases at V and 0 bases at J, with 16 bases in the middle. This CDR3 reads CASMWTVSNSGANVLTF. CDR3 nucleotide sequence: TGTGCCAGCATGTGGACAGTGTCCAACTCTGGGGCCAACGTCCTGACTTTC. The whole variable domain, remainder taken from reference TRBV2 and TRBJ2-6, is EPEVTQTPSHQVTQMGQEVILRCVPISNHLYFYWYRQILGQKVEFLVSFYNNEISEKSEIFDDQFSVERPDGSNFTLKIRSTKLEDSAMYFCASMWTVSNSGANVLTFGAGSRLTVL.

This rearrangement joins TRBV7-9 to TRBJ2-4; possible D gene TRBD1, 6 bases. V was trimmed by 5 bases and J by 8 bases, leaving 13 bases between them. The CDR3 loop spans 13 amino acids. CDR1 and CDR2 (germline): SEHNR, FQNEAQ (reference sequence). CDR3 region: CASSVPGVDIQYF. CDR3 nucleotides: TGTGCCAGCAGCGTCCCAGGGGTGGACATTCAGTACTTC.

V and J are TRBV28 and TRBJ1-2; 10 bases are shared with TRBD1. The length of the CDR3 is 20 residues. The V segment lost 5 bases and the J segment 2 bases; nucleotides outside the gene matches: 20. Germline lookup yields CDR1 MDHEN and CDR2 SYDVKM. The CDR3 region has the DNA TGTGCCAGCAGTCCGACACTTCCATATCCGGGACAGGGGCGGAACTATGGCTACACCTTC. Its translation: CASSPTLPYPGQGRNYGYTF.